A single sample gave rise to the 6 T cell receptor beta chains below, sequenced in a study of identical twins. TCRdb re-called the 5' RACE reads through MiXCR, storing one row per CDR3 protein. This table has 250,000 to 350,000 distinct CDR3 sequences, around 8.8% appearing once. These sequences were also reported in another study, on yellow fever vaccine responses in identical twins.

The specimen was memory (CD45RO+) T cells sorted from blood. Receptor source: a woman aged 18-29 years in good health.

This clonotype was counted only a few times. The chain is built from TRBV6-4 and TRBJ2-1; the D gene is possibly TRBD2 (6 bases). Trimming pared 0 bases from V and 6 bases from J, leaving 12 bases between. Germline values: CDR1 MRHNA, CDR2 SNTAGT. This CDR3 region has 15 residues. CDR3 DNA sequence: TGTGCCAGCAGTGACTCGCTAGGCGGGGTCAATGAGCAGTTCTTC. This codes for CASSDSLGGVNEQFF.

This clonotype has more than one count but fewer than ten. The chain recombines TRBV2 with TRBJ1-1; TRBD1 aligns across 7 bases. The germline V gene has CDR1 SNHLY and CDR2 FYNNEI. The CDR3 totals 15 residues. Trimming at V came to 2 bases and at J to 11 bases, leaving 14 bases not matched to a gene. Here the CDR3 DNA reads TGTGCCAGCAGTGAAAATGAGGACAGGTTTGAGTGGGCTTTCTTT. This sequence encodes CASSENEDRFEWAFF.

The chain joins TRBV6-5 to TRBJ2-6; the D gene is possibly TRBD1 (6 bases). V lost 0 bases and J 1 base, leaving 7 bases between the germline ends. Germline V gives CDR1 MNHEY, CDR2 SVGAGI. The CDR3 contains 16 residues. The CDR3 region is CASSYSGQSGANVLTF. CDR3 sequence (DNA): TGTGCCAGCAGTTACTCCGGACAGTCTGGGGCCAACGTCCTGACTTTC.

This clonotype appeared many times. The chain has TRBV20-1 and TRBJ2-1; the D is unclear. The V gene's germline CDR1 is DFQATT and CDR2 SNEGSKA (reference sequence). The CDR3 runs 13 residues. Trimming took 3 bases from V and 3 from J, leaving 9 bases between them. CDR3 region: CSASAPNYNEQFF. CDR3 nucleotide sequence: TGCAGTGCTAGTGCCCCCAACTACAATGAGCAGTTCTTC.

The chain carries TRBV28 and TRBJ2-1; TRBD1 aligns across 9 bases. V gave up 5 bases and J gave up 7 bases; unmatched junction bases: 12. The germline V gene has CDR1 MDHEN and CDR2 SYDVKM. CDR3 size: 16 residues. The CDR3 bases are TGTGCCAGCAGTGGACACACAGGGGGCGCGGATAATGAGCAGTTCTTC. This translates into CASSGHTGGADNEQFF.

This chain links TRBV28 with TRBJ1-2; D may be TRBD1 (6 bases). Looked up from germline, CDR1 is MDHEN and CDR2 is SYDVKM. Trimming removed 5 bases from V and 6 bases from J, with 10 bases in between. The CDR3 length is 12 residues. The CDR3 DNA is TGTGCCAGCAGTGACACAGGGAATGGCTACACCTTC. It is translated as CASSDTGNGYTF.